Below, one T cell receptor (beta chain) is given with its context. Its antigen remains unidentified. The data belong to a study of cytomegalovirus exposure and HLA in healthy donors. Study-wide findings and caveats: TCR clusters originating in the first cohort tended to co-occur in the 120 validation repertoires, according to a later analysis.

Data came from immunoSEQ multiplex PCR; TCRdb stores just in-frame clones and leaves some out. In the table there are about 300,000 clones, 85% to 90% of which are singletons. V gave up 0 bases and J gave up 7 bases, with 12 bases separating them. The CDR3 covers 14 residues. Germline CDR1 ENHRY, CDR2 SYGVKD. Sequencing was carried out using PBMCs. The sequence was obtained from a woman younger than 35 in good health and CMV-seronegative. V and J are TRBV10-3 and TRBJ1-1; D unresolved. This CDR3 reads CAISESELAHEAFF. CDR3 in DNA: TGTGCCATCAGTGAGTCGGAGTTGGCCCATGAAGCTTTCTTT.